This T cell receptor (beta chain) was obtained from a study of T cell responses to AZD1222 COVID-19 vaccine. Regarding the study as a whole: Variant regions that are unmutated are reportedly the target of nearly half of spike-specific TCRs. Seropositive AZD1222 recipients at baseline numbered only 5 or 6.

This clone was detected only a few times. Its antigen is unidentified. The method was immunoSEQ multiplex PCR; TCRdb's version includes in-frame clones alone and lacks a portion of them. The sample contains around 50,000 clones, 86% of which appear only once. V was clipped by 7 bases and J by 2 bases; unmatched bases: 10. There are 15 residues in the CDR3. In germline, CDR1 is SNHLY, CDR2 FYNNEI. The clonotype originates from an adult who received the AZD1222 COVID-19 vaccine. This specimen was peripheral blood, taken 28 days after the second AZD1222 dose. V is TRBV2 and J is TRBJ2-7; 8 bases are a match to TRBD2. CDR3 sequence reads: CASIQGSGMAYEQYF. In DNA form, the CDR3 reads TGTGCCAGCATTCAGGGTAGCGGGATGGCCTACGAGCAGTACTTC.